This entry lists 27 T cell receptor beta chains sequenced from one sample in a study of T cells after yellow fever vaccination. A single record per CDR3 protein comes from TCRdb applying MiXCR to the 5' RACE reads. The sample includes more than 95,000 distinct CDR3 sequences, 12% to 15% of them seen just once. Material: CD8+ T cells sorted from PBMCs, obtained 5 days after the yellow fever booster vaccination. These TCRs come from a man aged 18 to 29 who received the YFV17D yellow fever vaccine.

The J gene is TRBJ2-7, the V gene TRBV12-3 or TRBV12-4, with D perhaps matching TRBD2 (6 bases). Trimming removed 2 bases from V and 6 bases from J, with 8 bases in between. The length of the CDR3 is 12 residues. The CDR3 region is CASSLRRGEQYV. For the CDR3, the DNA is TGTGCCAGCAGTTTAAGGAGGGGCGAGCAGTACGTC.

CDR3 region: CASSLAGPSSYEQYF. The CDR3 nucleotides read TGTGCCAGCAGCTTAGCAGGGCCCTCCTCATACGAGCAGTACTTC. V and J are TRBV7-9 and TRBJ2-7, with D uncertain. In germline, CDR1 is SEHNR, CDR2 FQNEAQ (reference sequence). CDR3 size: 15 residues. Trimming took 0 bases from V and 4 from J, leaving 13 bases between them. Full variable domain (outside the CDR3, taken from reference TRBV7-9 and TRBJ2-7): DTGVSQNPRHKITKRGQNVTFRCDPISEHNRLYWYRQTLGQGPEFLTYFQNEAQLEKSRLLSDRFSAERPKGSFSTLEIQRTEQGDSAMYLCASSLAGPSSYEQYFGPGTRLTVT.

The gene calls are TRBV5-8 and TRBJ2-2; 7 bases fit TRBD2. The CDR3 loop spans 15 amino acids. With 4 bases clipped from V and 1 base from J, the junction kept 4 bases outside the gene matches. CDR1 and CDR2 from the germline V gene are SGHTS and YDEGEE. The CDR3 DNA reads TGTGCCAGCAGCCGTGGACTAGTGAACACCGGGGAGCTGTTTTTT. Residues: CASSRGLVNTGELFF.

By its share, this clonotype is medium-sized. DNA for the CDR3: TGTGCCAGCAGATACCTAGCGGAGGGGGGGCACAATGAGCAGTTCTTC. It translates to CASRYLAEGGHNEQFF. The rearrangement uses TRBV6-2 or TRBV6-3 and TRBJ2-1; weak D call: TRBD2 (7 bases). Trimming took off 6 bases at V and 5 bases at J, with 20 bases between the two ends. The CDR3 runs 16 residues. Germline values: CDR1 MNHEY, CDR2 SVGEGT.

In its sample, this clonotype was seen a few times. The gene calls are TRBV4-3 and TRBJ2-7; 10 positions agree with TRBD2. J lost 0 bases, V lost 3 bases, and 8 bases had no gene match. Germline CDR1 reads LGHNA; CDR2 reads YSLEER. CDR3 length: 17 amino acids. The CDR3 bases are TGCGCCAGCAGCCAGGACCTTAGCGGGGGGAGCTCCTACGAGCAGTACTTC. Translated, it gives CASSQDLSGGSSYEQYF.

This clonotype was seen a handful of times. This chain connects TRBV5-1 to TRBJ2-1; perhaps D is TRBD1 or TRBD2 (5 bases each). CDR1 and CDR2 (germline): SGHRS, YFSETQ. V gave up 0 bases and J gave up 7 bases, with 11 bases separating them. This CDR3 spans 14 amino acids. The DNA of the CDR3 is TGCGCCAGCAGCTTGGCGGGGTGGGGGAATGAGCAGTTCTTC. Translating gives CASSLAGWGNEQFF.

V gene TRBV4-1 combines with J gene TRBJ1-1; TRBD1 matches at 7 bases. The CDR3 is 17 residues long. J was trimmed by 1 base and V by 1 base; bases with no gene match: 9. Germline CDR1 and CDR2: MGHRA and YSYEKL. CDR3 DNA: TGCGCCAGCAGCCAAGTCGGGCCAGGGGGACAGAACACTGAAGCTTTCTTT. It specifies CASSQVGPGGQNTEAFF.

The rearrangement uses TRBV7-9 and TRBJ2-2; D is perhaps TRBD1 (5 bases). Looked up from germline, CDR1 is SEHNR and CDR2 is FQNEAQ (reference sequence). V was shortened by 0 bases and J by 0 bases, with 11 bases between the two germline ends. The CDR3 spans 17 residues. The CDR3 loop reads CASSLAGRRSNTGELFF. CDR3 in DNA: TGTGCCAGCAGCTTAGCGGGGCGCCGATCGAACACCGGGGAGCTGTTTTTT.

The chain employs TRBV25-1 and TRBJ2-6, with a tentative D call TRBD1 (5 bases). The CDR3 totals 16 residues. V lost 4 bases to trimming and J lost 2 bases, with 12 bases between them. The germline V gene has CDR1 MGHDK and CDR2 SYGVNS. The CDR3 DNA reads TGTGCCAGCAGTGCCCCAGGGAATCCTGGGGCCAACGTCCTGACTTTC. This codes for CASSAPGNPGANVLTF.

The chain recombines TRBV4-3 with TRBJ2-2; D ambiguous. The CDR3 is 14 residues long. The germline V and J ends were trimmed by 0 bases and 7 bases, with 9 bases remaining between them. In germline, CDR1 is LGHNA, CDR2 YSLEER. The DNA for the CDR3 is TGCGCCAGCAGCCAAGATTGGTTTGTCGGGGAGCTGTTTTTT. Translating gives CASSQDWFVGELFF.

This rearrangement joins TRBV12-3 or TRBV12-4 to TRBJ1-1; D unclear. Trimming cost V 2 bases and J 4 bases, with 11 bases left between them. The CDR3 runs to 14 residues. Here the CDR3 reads CASSLSTSGTEAFF. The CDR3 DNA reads TGTGCCAGCAGTTTATCGACGTCGGGCACTGAAGCTTTCTTT.

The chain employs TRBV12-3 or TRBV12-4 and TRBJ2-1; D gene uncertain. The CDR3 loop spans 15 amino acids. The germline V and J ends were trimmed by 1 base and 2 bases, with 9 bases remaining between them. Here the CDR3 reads CASSLVPRAYNEQFF. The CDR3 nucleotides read TGTGCCAGCAGTTTAGTCCCTCGCGCCTACAATGAGCAGTTCTTC.

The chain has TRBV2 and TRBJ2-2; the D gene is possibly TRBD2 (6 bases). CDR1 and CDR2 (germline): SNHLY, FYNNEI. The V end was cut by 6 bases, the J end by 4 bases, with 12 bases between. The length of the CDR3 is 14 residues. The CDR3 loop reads CASRFRDFTGELFF. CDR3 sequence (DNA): TGTGCCAGCAGATTCCGGGACTTCACCGGGGAGCTGTTTTTT.

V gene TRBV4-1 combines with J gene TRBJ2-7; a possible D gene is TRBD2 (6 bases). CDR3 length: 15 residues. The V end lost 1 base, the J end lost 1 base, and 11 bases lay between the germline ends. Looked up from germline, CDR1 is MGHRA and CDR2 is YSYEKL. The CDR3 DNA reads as TGCGCCAGCAGCCAAGCGGCAGGGACTTCCTACGAGCAGTACGTC. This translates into CASSQAAGTSYEQYV.

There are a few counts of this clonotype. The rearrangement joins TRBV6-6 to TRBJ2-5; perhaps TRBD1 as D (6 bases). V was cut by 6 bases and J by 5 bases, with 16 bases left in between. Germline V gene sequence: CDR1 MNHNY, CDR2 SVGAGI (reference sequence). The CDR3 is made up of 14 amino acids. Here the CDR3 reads CASSLFGGGETQYF. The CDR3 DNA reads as TGTGCCAGCAGCCTATTTGGGGGCGGGGAGACCCAGTACTTC.

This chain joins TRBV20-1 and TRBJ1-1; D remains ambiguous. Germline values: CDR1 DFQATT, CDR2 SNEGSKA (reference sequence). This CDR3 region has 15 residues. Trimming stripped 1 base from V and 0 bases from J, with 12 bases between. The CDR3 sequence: CSARGPGPMNTEAFF. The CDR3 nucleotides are TGCAGTGCTAGAGGACCAGGTCCCATGAACACTGAAGCTTTCTTT.

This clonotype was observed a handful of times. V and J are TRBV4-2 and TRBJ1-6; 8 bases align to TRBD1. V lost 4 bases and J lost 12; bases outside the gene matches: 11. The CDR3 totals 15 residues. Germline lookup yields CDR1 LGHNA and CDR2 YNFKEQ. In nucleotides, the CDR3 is TGTGCCAGCAGCCCAGTGGGGCAGGGGGCCGAACCCCTCCACTTT. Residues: CASSPVGQGAEPLHF.

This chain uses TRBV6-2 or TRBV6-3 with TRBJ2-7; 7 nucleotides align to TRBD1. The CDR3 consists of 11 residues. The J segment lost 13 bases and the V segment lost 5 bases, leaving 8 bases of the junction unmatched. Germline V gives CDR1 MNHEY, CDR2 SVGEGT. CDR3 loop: CASSIGQDIYV. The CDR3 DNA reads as TGTGCCAGCAGTATCGGACAGGATATTTACGTC.

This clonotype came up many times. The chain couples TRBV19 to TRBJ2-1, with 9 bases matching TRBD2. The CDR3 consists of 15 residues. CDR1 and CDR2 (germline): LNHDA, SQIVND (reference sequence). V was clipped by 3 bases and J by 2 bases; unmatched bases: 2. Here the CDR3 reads CASSIGGGAYNEQFF. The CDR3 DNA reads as TGTGCCAGTAGTATTGGCGGGGGGGCCTACAATGAGCAGTTCTTC. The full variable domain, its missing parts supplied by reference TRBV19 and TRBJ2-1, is DGGITQSPKYLFRKEGQNVTLSCEQNLNHDAMYWYRQDPGQGLRLIYYSQIVNDFQKGDIAEGYSVSREKKESFPLTVTSAQKNPTAFYLCASSIGGGAYNEQFFGPGTRLTVL.

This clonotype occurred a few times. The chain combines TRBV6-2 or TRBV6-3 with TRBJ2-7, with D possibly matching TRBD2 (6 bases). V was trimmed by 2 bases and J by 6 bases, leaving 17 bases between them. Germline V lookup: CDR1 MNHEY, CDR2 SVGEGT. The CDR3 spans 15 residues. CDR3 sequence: CASSYRPFVGGEQYF. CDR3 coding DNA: TGTGCCAGCAGTTACCGTCCGTTCGTGGGGGGCGAGCAGTACTTC.

Here the CDR3 reads CASSYRTSGGGEQFF. CDR3 sequence (DNA): TGTGCCAGCAGTTACAGAACTAGCGGGGGTGGTGAGCAGTTCTTC. The chain carries TRBV6-2 or TRBV6-3 and TRBJ2-1, with 11 nucleotides matching TRBD2. From germline, CDR1 is MNHEY and CDR2 SVGEGT. V lost 2 bases and J lost 9; bases outside the gene matches: 6. The CDR3 is 15 residues long.

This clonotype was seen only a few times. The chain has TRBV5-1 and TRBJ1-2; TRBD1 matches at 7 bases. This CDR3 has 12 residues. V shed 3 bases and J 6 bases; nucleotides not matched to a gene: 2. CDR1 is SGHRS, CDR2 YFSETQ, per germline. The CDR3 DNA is TGCGCCAGCAGCTCGGACAGGAATGGCTACACCTTC. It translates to CASSSDRNGYTF.

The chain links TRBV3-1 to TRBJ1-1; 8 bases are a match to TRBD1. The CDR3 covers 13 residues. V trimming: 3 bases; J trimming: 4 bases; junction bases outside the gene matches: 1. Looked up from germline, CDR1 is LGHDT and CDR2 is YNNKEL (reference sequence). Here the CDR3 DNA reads TGTGCCAGCAGCCAGACAGGGGCCACTGAAGCTTTCTTT. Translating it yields CASSQTGATEAFF.

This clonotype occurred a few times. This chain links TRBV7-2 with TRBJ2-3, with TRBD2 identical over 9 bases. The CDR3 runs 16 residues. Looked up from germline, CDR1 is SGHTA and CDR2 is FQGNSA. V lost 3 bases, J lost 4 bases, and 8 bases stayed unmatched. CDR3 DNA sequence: TGTGCCAGCAGCTTGACTGGCGGGGGGGCGGCAGATACGCAGTATTTT. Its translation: CASSLTGGGAADTQYF.

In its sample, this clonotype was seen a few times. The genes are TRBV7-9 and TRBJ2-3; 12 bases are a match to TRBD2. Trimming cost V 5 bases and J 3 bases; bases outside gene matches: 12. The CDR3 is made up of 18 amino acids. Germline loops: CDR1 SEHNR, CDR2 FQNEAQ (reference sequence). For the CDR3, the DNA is TGTGCCAGCAGCCTCCCCAAAGGACTAGCGGGGAGGACAGATACGCAGTATTTT. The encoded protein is CASSLPKGLAGRTDTQYF.

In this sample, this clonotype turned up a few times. CDR3 sequence (DNA): TGCAGCGTGCTGGACGGAAGCTCCTACGAGCAGTACTTC. This translates into CSVLDGSSYEQYF. This rearrangement joins TRBV29-1 to TRBJ2-7; D unclear. Trimming left V 6 bases short and J 0 bases short, with 12 bases between. The germline V gene has CDR1 SQVTM and CDR2 ANQGSEA. This CDR3 has 13 residues.

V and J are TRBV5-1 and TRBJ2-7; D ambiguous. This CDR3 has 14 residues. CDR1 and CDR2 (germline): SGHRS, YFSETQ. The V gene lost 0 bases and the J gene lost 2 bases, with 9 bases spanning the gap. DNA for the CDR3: TGCGCCAGCAGCTTGGGACGGATGCCCTACGAGCAGTACTTC. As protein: CASSLGRMPYEQYF.